The sequence of this TCR beta chain was determined in a study of T cell responses to AZD1222 COVID-19 vaccine. Whole-study results and caveats: Mostly white British, mostly female donors; authors suggested clonal diversity may be underestimated.

Details on this clone: What it recognizes is unknown.

The table came from immunoSEQ multiplex PCR; TCRdb's copy has only in-frame clones and leaves some out. The sample lists 94,000 or so clones; about 88% were seen once. Germline values: CDR1 SGHNT, CDR2 YENEEA. V lost 5 bases to trimming and J lost 1 base, with 7 bases between them. CDR3 length: 13 amino acids. The clonotype comes from an adult in good health. The source was peripheral blood, collected on day 0 of AZD1222 vaccination. This rearrangement joins TRBV11-3 to TRBJ2-3; D unresolved. The CDR3 loop is CASSPPRTDTQYF. The DNA of the CDR3 is TGTGCCAGCAGCCCCCCGCGCACAGATACGCAGTATTTT.